The rows below give T cell receptor beta chains drawn from one sample of a study of T-cell memory formation after mild COVID-19. TCRdb redid the calling of the 5' RACE reads with MiXCR, one entry per CDR3 protein. The profile shows roughly 280,000 distinct CDR3 sequences, over 7% of them singletons. The specimen was PBMCs or a T cell subset sorted from them (not recorded which). The receptors were sampled from a man aged 18 to 29 who had mild COVID-19 (a few samples of this study predate the infection). Cell type and time point are not known. Each CDR3 is given with its conserved first and last residue. D genes are given only for firm matches. Clone size is shown for a subset of rows, as once, few, many or a class of expanded clone.

>-|TRBJ2-7|TRBV7-6|few
CASSRRVGGDNSYEQYF
TGTGCCAGCAGCCGACGGGTGGGGGGCGATAACTCCTACGAGCAGTACTTC
>-|TRBJ2-5|TRBV4-1|many
CASSQGAGLETQYF
TGCGCCAGCAGCCAAGGTGCGGGGTTGGAGACCCAGTACTTC
>-|TRBJ1-2|TRBV5-8|many
CASSLERTASSSANYGYTF
TGTGCCAGCAGCTTGGAAAGGACGGCGTCCTCGTCAGCTAACTATGGCTACACCTTC
>TRBD2|TRBJ2-5|TRBV27|many
CASSSGLAGGLETQYF
TGTGCCAGCAGTTCCGGACTAGCGGGGGGCTTGGAGACCCAGTACTTC
>-|TRBJ2-1|TRBV7-2|few
CASSSTYGGPGGEQFF
TGTGCCAGCAGCTCCACCTACGGGGGGCCCGGGGGTGAGCAGTTCTTC
>TRBD1|TRBJ2-3|TRBV19|few
CASSIQGQGAADTQYF
TGTGCCAGTAGTATTCAGGGACAGGGGGCCGCAGATACGCAGTATTTT
>TRBD1|TRBJ1-4|TRBV6-2/TRBV6-3|many
CASSGQGETNEKLFF
TGTGCCAGCAGTGGACAGGGTGAAACTAATGAAAAACTGTTTTTT
>-|TRBJ1-6|TRBV18|-
CASSSRPDSPLHF
TGTGCCAGCTCGTCCCGCCCGGATTCACCCCTCCACTTT
>TRBD2|TRBJ2-1|TRBV6-2/TRBV6-3|-
CASSTRRGNNEQFF
TGTGCCAGCAGTACACGGCGGGGGAACAATGAGCAGTTCTTC
>-|TRBJ1-1|TRBV11-2|-
CASSLGALMNTEAFF
TGTGCCAGCAGCTTAGGGGCCCTCATGAACACTGAAGCTTTCTTT
>-|TRBJ2-5|TRBV5-4|many
CASSLASGGSETQYF
TGTGCCAGCAGCTTGGCAAGTGGGGGGTCGGAGACCCAGTACTTC
>-|TRBJ1-6|TRBV28|few
CASSYTGIYNSPLHF
TGTGCCAGCAGTTATACAGGGATTTATAATTCACCCCTCCACTTT
>-|TRBJ1-5|TRBV7-2|few
CASSFRPLFYSNQPQHF
TGTGCCAGCAGCTTTAGGCCCCTCTTCTATAGCAATCAGCCCCAGCATTTT
>TRBD1|TRBJ2-2|TRBV5-6|few
CASSWGQKNTGELFF
TGTGCCAGCAGCTGGGGACAGAAGAACACCGGGGAGCTGTTTTTT
>TRBD1|TRBJ1-1|TRBV4-1|-
CASSQETPGGTEAFF
TGCGCCAGCAGCCAAGAAACCCCAGGGGGCACTGAAGCTTTCTTT
>-|TRBJ1-6|TRBV7-9|few
CASSFGTYNSPLHF
TGTGCCAGCAGCTTTGGAACTTATAATTCACCCCTCCACTTT
>-|TRBJ1-5|TRBV5-1|-
CASSLNGGDQPQHF
TGCGCCAGCAGCTTGAACGGGGGGGATCAGCCCCAGCATTTT
>-|TRBJ1-5|TRBV12-3/TRBV12-4|-
CASSPQGYAQHF
TGTGCCAGCAGTCCGCAGGGCTACGCCCAGCATTTT
>TRBD1|TRBJ1-4|TRBV4-1|few
CASSQAGGIKEKLFF
TGCGCCAGCAGCCAAGCAGGGGGCATTAAGGAAAAACTGTTTTTT
>-|TRBJ2-1|TRBV12-3/TRBV12-4|many
CASSLERASDNEQFF
TGTGCCAGCAGTTTAGAGCGAGCCTCGGACAATGAGCAGTTCTTC
>-|TRBJ2-1|TRBV5-1|-
CASSLIPGGHTFINEQFF
TGCGCCAGCAGCTTGATTCCAGGGGGGCATACATTCATCAATGAGCAGTTCTTC
>-|TRBJ2-2|TRBV20-1|few
CSARDARGSTGELFF
TGCAGTGCTAGAGATGCCAGGGGCTCCACCGGGGAGCTGTTTTTT
>TRBD2|TRBJ2-1|TRBV6-5|-
CASSQLAGANNEQFF
TGTGCCAGCAGTCAACTAGCGGGGGCGAACAATGAGCAGTTCTTC
>TRBD1|TRBJ2-5|TRBV5-5|many
CASSLPQGADTQYF
TGTGCCAGCAGCTTGCCGCAGGGGGCAGATACCCAGTACTTC
>TRBD1|TRBJ2-1|TRBV7-8|many
CASSLPRGTGDNNEQFF
TGTGCCAGCAGCTTACCTAGGGGGACAGGGGATAACAATGAGCAGTTCTTC
>TRBD1|TRBJ2-2|TRBV18|many
CASSQDRVGYTGELFF
TGTGCCAGCTCACAGGACAGGGTCGGATACACCGGGGAGCTGTTTTTT
>TRBD2|TRBJ2-3|TRBV7-2|-
CASSILAGAPDTQYF
TGTGCCAGCAGCATTCTAGCGGGGGCGCCAGATACGCAGTATTTT
>-|TRBJ2-2|TRBV20-1|many
CSARTTLGTGELFF
TGCAGTGCTAGAACTACGCTAGGGACCGGGGAGCTGTTTTTT
>-|TRBJ1-5|TRBV5-1|many
CASSLQGNSNQPQHF
TGCGCCAGCAGCTTGCAGGGCAATAGCAATCAGCCCCAGCATTTT
>-|TRBJ2-3|TRBV30|few
CAWSVFSGSSTDTQYF
TGTGCCTGGAGTGTATTTAGCGGTTCTAGCACAGATACGCAGTATTTT
>-|TRBJ2-5|TRBV14|many
CASSQDVGFGIETQYF
TGTGCCAGCAGCCAAGATGTGGGGTTTGGTATAGAGACCCAGTACTTC
>TRBD1|TRBJ2-1|TRBV5-1|many
CASSLAGTGGPSYNEQFF
TGCGCCAGCAGCTTGGCCGGTACAGGGGGACCCTCCTACAATGAGCAGTTCTTC
>-|TRBJ1-1|TRBV28|-
CASSFIAEAFF
TGTGCCAGCAGTTTTATAGCTGAAGCTTTCTTT
>-|TRBJ2-2|TRBV7-6|many
CASGGQNSGELFF
TGTGCCAGCGGGGGGCAAAACTCCGGGGAGCTGTTTTTT
>-|TRBJ2-1|TRBV7-6|-
CASSPNVNEQFF
TGTGCCAGCAGCCCGAACGTGAATGAGCAGTTCTTC
>-|TRBJ1-5|TRBV2|-
CASSEGDGQPQHF
TGTGCCAGCAGTGAAGGGGACGGGCAGCCCCAGCATTTT
>-|TRBJ2-3|TRBV11-3|-
CASSSLGGGLTDTQYF
TGTGCCAGCAGCTCCTTGGGAGGGGGACTTACAGATACGCAGTATTTT
>-|TRBJ2-3|TRBV5-4|-
CASSLPLITDTQYF
TGTGCCAGCAGCTTGCCGCTAATCACAGATACGCAGTATTTT
>-|TRBJ1-1|TRBV12-3/TRBV12-4|many
CASSFQTGGAFF
TGTGCCAGCAGCTTTCAGACCGGGGGGGCTTTCTTT
>TRBD1|TRBJ2-7|TRBV4-3|-
CASSARYQGQGGEQYF
TGCGCCAGCAGCGCAAGATATCAGGGACAGGGTGGCGAGCAGTACTTC
>TRBD1|TRBJ1-1|TRBV4-3|many
CASSLLGQGTEAFF
TGCGCCAGCAGCCTCCTTGGACAGGGGACTGAAGCTTTCTTT
>TRBD2|TRBJ2-5|TRBV12-3/TRBV12-4|-
CASSLGRSSGGPKTQYF
TGTGCCAGCAGTTTAGGGCGGTCGAGCGGGGGGCCCAAGACCCAGTACTTC
>TRBD2|TRBJ2-2|TRBV5-1|-
CASRQGLEVYTGELFF
TGCGCCAGCAGGCAAGGACTAGAGGTATACACCGGGGAGCTGTTTTTT
>-|TRBJ1-2|TRBV7-2|-
CASSLVEGSNYGYTF
TGTGCCAGCAGCTTAGTTGAGGGGAGTAACTATGGCTACACCTTC
>-|TRBJ2-5|TRBV12-3/TRBV12-4|-
CASTSSAKETQYF
TGTGCGAGCACGTCTAGCGCGAAAGAGACCCAGTACTTC
>-|TRBJ2-7|TRBV7-2|few
CASSLWGARDYEQYF
TGTGCCAGCAGCTTATGGGGGGCTCGAGACTACGAGCAGTACTTC
>TRBD1|TRBJ2-7|TRBV7-2|few
CASSWDRGPYEQYF
TGTGCCAGCAGCTGGGACAGGGGGCCCTACGAGCAGTACTTC
>TRBD1|TRBJ2-2|TRBV9|few
CASSVAERGLGGELFF
TGTGCCAGCAGCGTAGCTGAGAGGGGGCTTGGCGGGGAGCTGTTTTTT
>-|TRBJ1-2|TRBV2|-
CATATRQTGRGYTF
TGTGCCACCGCAACAAGACAGACGGGACGTGGCTACACCTTC
>-|TRBJ2-2|TRBV15|-
CATSSPRGPNTGELFF
TGTGCCACCAGCAGCCCCAGGGGACCGAACACCGGGGAGCTGTTTTTT
>TRBD2|TRBJ2-1|TRBV6-1|few
CASSELAGGYNEQFF
TGTGCCAGCAGTGAACTAGCGGGGGGGTACAATGAGCAGTTCTTC
>-|TRBJ1-4|TRBV12-3/TRBV12-4|many
CASRLGGWEKLFF
TGTGCCAGCAGGTTGGGGGGTTGGGAAAAACTGTTTTTT
>-|TRBJ2-7|TRBV5-1|-
CASSLAVSHLLSYEQYF
TGCGCCAGCAGCTTGGCCGTTTCGCACCTCCTCTCCTACGAGCAGTACTTC
>-|TRBJ1-6|TRBV18|few
CASSPRTGANSPLHF
TGTGCCAGCTCACCACGAACCGGGGCTAATTCACCCCTCCACTTT
>TRBD1|TRBJ2-1|TRBV6-2/TRBV6-3|-
CASIPGGLSNEQFF
TGTGCCAGCATCCCAGGGGGCCTTTCCAATGAGCAGTTCTTC
>-|TRBJ2-3|TRBV9|-
CASSVWVADTQYF
TGTGCCAGCAGCGTGTGGGTGGCAGATACGCAGTATTTT
>-|TRBJ1-6|TRBV20-1|-
CSARGIQQVEDSPLHF
TGCAGTGCTAGAGGGATCCAACAAGTCGAGGATTCACCCCTCCACTTT